This T cell receptor (beta chain) was retrieved from a study of Ad26.COV2.S vaccination and SARS-CoV-2 variants (dated by TCRdb to the early 2020s). At the level of the whole study: Vaccine-arm donors were drawn from COV1001, a multicentre, randomized, double-blind, placebo-controlled phase I-IIa trial of Ad26.COV2.S in healthy adults. Dosing of Ad26.COV2.S was intramuscular, at either 5x10^10 or 1x10^11 viral particles, delivered as one shot or as two shots spaced 56 days apart. Sequencing of the TCRbeta repertoire served to evaluate the specificity and breadth of SARS-CoV-2-reactive T cell receptors following Ad26.COV2.S vaccination. A total of 32 samples were included in the TCR-sequenced set, comprising around 19 Ad26.COV2.S vaccine recipients, 5 placebo recipients and 8 SARS-CoV-2 convalescent individuals. Trial participants were randomized into five groups of five, in which low-dose or high-dose Ad26.COV2.S was given once or twice, or placebo was given on both occasions. Throughout the experiments and outcome assessment, investigators stayed blinded to trial group allocation. The paper's findings and limits, for the study overall: After vaccination, spike-specific CD8+ and CD4+ T cell responses were reported to show substantial breadth. The authors noted that the TCR breadth and depth analyses may have underestimated total T cell responses. The study was not powered for comparison of responses between vaccine doses or regimens. Vaccine and placebo recipients had similar non-spike TCR breadth, a finding consistent with the vaccine containing only spike. Ad26.COV2.S recipients had higher spike-specific TCR breadth than placebo recipients (P = 0.0014).

The immunoSEQ Assay was the method used to sequence TCRbeta CDR3 regions. After extraction, genomic DNA underwent amplification by bias-controlled multiplex PCR, followed by high-throughput sequencing. In the paper's pipeline: To quantify the absolute abundance of each unique TCRbeta CDR3 region, sequences were collapsed and filtered. T cell fraction was estimated by normalizing TCRbeta template counts to usable DNA, with usable DNA measured through amplification of reference genes found in all nucleated cells. Repertoire TCRs were annotated as SARS-CoV-2-specific by exact matching of V gene, CDR3 amino acid sequence and J gene to a known reactive TCR set. MIRA supplied the reference SARS-CoV-2 TCR set, which was filtered for enrichment in COVID-19-positive ImmuneCODE repertoires so that public or cross-reactive TCRs were removed. Using the MIRA antigens, annotated TCRs were further analysed by specific ORF or by position within an ORF. Breadth was defined as annotated unique rearrangements over total unique productive rearrangements; depth was the summed frequency of those rearrangements. TCR breadth was compared between groups using two-sided Wilcoxon rank-sum tests. Entries here come from immuneACCESS through TCRdb and include only in-frame sequences with V and J called. Some clones fail to appear in such tables; in the studies checked, an unresolved V gene covers under half of the shortfall, and the cause of the remainder is unknown. V, J and clone size were drawn from that table, and D and trimming were deduced from the DNA. The sample includes over 450,000 clones, with 80% to 90% observed a single time. Jointly, the top ten make up about 1.7% of the sample.

This specimen's treatment or condition label, interpreted: around 19 received Ad26.COV2.S at low or high dose, single or two shots; roughly 5 received placebo; per-sample allocation not given. Repertoires of vaccine and placebo recipients were sequenced from samples collected on day 63 after the first injection. In Cohort 1b, about 25 adults aged 18-55 years were enrolled at a single site in Boston, USA, between 29 July and 7 August 2020. Ad26.COV2.S was a replication-incompetent adenovirus type 26 vector expressing a prefusion-stabilized SARS-CoV-2 spike protein from the original Wuhan strain. Concerning this clone: This receptor's antigen is unknown. It has no much larger one-base neighbor in the sample; base qualities were not kept.

Relative to germline, V is 6 bases shorter and J is 7 bases shorter, with 19 bases between their ends. The CDR3, cysteine through phenylalanine, is 14 amino acids long. Left in the record is the CDR3 DNA by itself, 42 bases read in frame from the first base. The germline V gene encodes CDR1 SNHLY and CDR2 FYNNEI. The receptor comes from a person aged 18 to 65 who received the Ad26.COV2.S COVID-19 vaccine or a placebo. The rearranged chain carries TRBV2 and TRBJ2-7, and TRBD1 may be the D gene, going by 5 matching bases. This specimen was peripheral blood, taken in a trial of Ad26.COV2.S vaccine versus placebo. The DNA sequence is as follows: TGTGCCAGCAGAGTCGACAGCACGCCTTCAGAGCAGTACTTC. The translation is CASRVDSTPSEQYF. With the portions outside the CDR3 filled from the reference TRBV2 and TRBJ2-7 genes, the complete variable region becomes EPEVTQTPSHQVTQMGQEVILRCVPISNHLYFYWYRQILGQKVEFLVSFYNNEISEKSEIFDDQFSVERPDGSNFTLKIRSTKLEDSAMYFCASRVDSTPSEQYFGPGTRLTVT.